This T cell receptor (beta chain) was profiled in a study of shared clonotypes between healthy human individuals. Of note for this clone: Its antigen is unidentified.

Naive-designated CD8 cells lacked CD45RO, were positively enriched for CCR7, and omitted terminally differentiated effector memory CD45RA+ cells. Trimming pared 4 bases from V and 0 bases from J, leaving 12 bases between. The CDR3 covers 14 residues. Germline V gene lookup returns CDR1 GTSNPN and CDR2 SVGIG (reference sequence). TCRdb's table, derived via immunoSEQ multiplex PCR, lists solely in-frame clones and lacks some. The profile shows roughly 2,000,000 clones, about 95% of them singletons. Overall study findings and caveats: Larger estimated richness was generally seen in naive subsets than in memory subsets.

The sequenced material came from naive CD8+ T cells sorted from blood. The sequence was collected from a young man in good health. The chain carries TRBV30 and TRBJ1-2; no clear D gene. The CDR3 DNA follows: TGTGCCTGGACCCCATTTGGAGCTAACTATGGCTACACCTTC. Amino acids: CAWTPFGANYGYTF.